The entry below describes one T cell receptor beta chain. The sample comes from a study of blood T cell repertoires in COVID-19. Study-level information: T cells, B-cell-depleted T cells, or PBMCs provided the cDNA or gDNA that served as material.

With V trimmed by 0 bases and J by 2 bases, 6 bases remained unmatched. CDR1 and CDR2 (germline): LGHDT, YNNKEL (reference sequence). The CDR3 spans 18 residues. Assay: immunoSEQ multiplex PCR; the TCRdb copy retains only in-frame clones and omits some. The table records around 400,000 clones, around 92% of them present only once. Membership in each cohort depended on participant-reported clinical history. The source of this sequence is a woman between 25 and 40 years old who had recovered from COVID-19. The V call is TRBV3-1 (or the pseudogene TRBV3-2), the J call TRBJ2-2, with 10 positions matching TRBD2. The specimen sequenced was PBMCs or T cells enriched from blood (not recorded which). CDR3 amino acids: CASSQDPLAGENTGELFF. CDR3 DNA: TGTGCCAGCAGCCAAGATCCTCTAGCGGGAGAAAACACCGGGGAGCTGTTTTTT.